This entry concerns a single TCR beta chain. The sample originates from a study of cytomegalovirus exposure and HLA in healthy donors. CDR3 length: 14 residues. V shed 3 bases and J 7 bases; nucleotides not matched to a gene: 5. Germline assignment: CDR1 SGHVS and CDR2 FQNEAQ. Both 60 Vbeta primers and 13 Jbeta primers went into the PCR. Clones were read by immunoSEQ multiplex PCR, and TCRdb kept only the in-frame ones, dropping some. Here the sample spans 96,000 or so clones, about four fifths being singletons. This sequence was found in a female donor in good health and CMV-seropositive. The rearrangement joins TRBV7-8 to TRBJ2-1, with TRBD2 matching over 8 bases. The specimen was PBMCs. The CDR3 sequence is CASSLGTRSNEQFF. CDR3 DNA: TGTGCCAGCAGCTTGGGGACTAGATCGAATGAGCAGTTCTTC.